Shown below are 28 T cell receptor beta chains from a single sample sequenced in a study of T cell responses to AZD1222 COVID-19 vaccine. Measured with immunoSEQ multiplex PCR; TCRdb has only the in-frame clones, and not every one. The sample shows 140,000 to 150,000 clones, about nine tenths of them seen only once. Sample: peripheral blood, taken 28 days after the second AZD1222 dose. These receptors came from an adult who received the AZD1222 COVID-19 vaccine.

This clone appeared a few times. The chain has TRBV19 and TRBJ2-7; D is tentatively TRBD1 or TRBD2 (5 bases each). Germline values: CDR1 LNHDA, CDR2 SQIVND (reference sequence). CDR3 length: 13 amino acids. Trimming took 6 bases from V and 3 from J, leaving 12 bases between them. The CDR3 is CASSSGTDYEQYF. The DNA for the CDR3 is TGTGCCAGTAGCTCCGGGACGGACTACGAGCAGTACTTC.

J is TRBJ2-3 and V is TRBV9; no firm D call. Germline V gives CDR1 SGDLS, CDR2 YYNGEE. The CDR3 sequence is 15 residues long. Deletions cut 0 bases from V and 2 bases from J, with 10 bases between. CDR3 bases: TGTGCCAGCAGCGTAGGACAAACCCCCACAGATACGCAGTATTTT. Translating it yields CASSVGQTPTDTQYF.

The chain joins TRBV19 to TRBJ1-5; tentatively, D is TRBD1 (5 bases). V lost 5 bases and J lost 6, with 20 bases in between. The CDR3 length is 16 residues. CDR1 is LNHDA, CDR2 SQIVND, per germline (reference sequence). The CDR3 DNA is TGTGCCAGTAGTCTACCTGGGACTTTTTTGAGTCAGCCCCAGCATTTT. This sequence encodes CASSLPGTFLSQPQHF. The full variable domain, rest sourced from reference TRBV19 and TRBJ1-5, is DGGITQSPKYLFRKEGQNVTLSCEQNLNHDAMYWYRQDPGQGLRLIYYSQIVNDFQKGDIAEGYSVSREKKESFPLTVTSAQKNPTAFYLCASSLPGTFLSQPQHFGDGTRLSIL.

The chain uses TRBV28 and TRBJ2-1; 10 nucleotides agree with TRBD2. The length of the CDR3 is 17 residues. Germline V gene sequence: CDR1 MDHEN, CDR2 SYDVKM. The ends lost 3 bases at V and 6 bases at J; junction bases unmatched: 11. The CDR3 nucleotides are TGTGCCAGCAGTTTTTACGAAGCGGGAGGGCCAGGCAATGAGCAGTTCTTC. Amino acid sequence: CASSFYEAGGPGNEQFF.

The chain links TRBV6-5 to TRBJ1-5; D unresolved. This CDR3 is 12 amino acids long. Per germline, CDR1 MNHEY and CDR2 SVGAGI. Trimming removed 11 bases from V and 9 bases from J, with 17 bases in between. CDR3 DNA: TGTGCCTCCGTCGGACCTACCGGGCCCCAGCATTTT. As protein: CASVGPTGPQHF.

CDR3 in amino acids: CASSDLPGLAGEEQFF. The CDR3 DNA sequence: TGCGCCAGCAGTGATCTTCCGGGACTAGCGGGAGAGGAACAGTTCTTC. This chain uses TRBV10-2 with TRBJ2-1; 14 positions match TRBD2. CDR3 length: 16 amino acids. Unmatched junction bases numbered 11, after V lost 3 bases and J lost 13 bases. Germline CDR1 and CDR2: WSHSY and SAAADI.

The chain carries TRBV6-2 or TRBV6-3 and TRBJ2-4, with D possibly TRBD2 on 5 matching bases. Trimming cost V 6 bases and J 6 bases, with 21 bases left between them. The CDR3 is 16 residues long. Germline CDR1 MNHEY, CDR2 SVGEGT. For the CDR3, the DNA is TGTGCCAGCAGCCCTACTTCGTCTGGGCGGGTAAACATTCAGTACTTC. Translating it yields CASSPTSSGRVNIQYF.

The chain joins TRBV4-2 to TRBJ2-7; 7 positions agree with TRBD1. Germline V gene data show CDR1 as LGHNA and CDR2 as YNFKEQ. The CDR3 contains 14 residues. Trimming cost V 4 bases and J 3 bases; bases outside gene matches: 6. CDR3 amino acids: CASSLGTVNYEQYF. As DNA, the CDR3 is TGTGCCAGCAGCCTCGGGACAGTTAACTACGAGCAGTACTTC.

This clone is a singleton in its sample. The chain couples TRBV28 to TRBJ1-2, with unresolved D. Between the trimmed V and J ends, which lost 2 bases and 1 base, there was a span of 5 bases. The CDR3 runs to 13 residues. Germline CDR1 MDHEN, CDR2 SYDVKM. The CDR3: CASSLTGNYGYTF. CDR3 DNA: TGTGCCAGCAGTTTAACTGGTAACTATGGCTACACCTTC.

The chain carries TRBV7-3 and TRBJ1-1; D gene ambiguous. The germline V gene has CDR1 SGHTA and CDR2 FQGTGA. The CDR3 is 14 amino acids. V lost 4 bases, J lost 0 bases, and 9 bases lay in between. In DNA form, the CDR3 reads TGTGCCAGCAGCTCCAGCAGGATGAACACTGAAGCTTTCTTT. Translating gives CASSSSRMNTEAFF.

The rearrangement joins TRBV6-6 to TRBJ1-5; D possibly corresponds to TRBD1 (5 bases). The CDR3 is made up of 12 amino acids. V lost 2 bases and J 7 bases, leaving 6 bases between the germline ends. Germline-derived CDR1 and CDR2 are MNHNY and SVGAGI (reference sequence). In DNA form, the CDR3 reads TGTGCCAGCAGTTACGGGGCCCAGCCCCAGCATTTT. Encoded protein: CASSYGAQPQHF.

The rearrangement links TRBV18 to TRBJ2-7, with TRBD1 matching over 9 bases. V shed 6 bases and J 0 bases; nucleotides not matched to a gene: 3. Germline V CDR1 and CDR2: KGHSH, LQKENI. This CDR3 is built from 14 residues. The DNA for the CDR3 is TGTGCCAGCTCCGGGGACAGGGACTCCTACGAGCAGTACTTC. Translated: CASSGDRDSYEQYF.

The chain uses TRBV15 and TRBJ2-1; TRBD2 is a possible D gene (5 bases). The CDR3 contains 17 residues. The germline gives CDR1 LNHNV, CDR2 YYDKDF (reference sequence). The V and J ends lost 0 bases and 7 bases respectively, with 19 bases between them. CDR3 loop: CATSRDLGEYGRNEQFF. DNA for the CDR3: TGTGCCACCAGCAGAGATCTTGGGGAATATGGGAGAAATGAGCAGTTCTTC.

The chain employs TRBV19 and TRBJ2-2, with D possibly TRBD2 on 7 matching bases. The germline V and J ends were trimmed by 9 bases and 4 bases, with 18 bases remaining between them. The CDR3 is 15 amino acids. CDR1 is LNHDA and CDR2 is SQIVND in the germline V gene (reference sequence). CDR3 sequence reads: CASLGGGEATGELFF. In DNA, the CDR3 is TGTGCCAGCCTGGGGGGGGGCGAGGCCACCGGGGAGCTGTTTTTT.

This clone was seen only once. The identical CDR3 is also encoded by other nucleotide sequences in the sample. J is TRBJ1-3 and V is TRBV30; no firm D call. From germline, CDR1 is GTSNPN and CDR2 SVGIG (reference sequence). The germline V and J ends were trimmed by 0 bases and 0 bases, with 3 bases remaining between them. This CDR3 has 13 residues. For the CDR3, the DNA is TGTGCCTGGAGTGTAGACTCTGGAAACACCATATATTTT. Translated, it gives CAWSVDSGNTIYF.

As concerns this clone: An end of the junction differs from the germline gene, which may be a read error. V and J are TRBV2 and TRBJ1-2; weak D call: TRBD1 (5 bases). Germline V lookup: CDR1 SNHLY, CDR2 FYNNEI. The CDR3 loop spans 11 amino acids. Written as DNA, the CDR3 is TGTGCCAGCAGTGAATCGAGACAGAACTCCTTC. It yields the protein CASSESRQNSF.

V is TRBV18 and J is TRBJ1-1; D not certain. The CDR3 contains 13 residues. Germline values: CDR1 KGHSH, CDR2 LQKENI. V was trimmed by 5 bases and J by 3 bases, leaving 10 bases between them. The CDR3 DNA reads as TGTGCCAGCTCAACCTCTCCCCACACTGAAGCTTTCTTT. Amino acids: CASSTSPHTEAFF.

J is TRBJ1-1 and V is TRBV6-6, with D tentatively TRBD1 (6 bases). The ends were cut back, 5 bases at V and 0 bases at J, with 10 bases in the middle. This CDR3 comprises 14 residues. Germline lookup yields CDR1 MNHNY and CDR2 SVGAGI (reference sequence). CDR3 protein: CASSPDSLNTEAFF. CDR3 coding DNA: TGTGCCAGCAGTCCGGACAGTTTGAACACTGAAGCTTTCTTT.

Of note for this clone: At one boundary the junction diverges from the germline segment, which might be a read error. CDR3 sequence (DNA): TGTGCCACCACCCCGGGACAGGGGCCCCGGGGAGCTGTTTTT. It yields the protein CATTPGQGPRGAVF. This chain links TRBV24-1 with TRBJ2-2; 10 bases fit TRBD1. This CDR3 is built from 14 residues. CDR1 is KGHDR, CDR2 SFDVKD, per germline.

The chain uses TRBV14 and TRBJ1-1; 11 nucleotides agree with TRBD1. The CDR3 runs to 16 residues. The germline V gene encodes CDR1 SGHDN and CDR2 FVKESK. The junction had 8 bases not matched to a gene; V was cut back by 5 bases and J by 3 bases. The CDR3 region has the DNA TGTGCCAGCAGCGAGCGGACAGGGGGCAAGGACACTGAAGCTTTCTTT. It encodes CASSERTGGKDTEAFF.

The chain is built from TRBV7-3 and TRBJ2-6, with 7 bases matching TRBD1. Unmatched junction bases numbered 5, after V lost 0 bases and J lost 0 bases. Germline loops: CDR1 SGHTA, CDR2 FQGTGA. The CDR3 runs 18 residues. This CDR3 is CASSLTRDSASGANVLTF. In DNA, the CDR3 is TGTGCCAGCAGCTTAACAAGGGACAGTGCCTCTGGGGCCAACGTCCTGACTTTC.

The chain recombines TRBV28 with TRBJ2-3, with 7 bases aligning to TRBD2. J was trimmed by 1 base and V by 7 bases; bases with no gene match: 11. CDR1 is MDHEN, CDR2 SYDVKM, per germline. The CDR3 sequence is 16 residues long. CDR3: CASTTTKRGRTDTQYF. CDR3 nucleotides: TGTGCCAGCACAACTACGAAGCGGGGACGCACAGATACGCAGTATTTT. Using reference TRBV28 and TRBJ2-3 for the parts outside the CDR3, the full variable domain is DVKVTQSSRYLVKRTGEKVFLECVQDMDHENMFWYRQDPGLGLRLIYFSYDVKMKEKGDIPEGYSVSREKKERFSLILESASTNQTSMYLCASTTTKRGRTDTQYFGPGTRLTVL.

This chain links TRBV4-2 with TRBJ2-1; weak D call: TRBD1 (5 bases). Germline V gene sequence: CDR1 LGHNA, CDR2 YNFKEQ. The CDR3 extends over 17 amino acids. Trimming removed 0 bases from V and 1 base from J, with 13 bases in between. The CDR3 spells CASSQDFGALSYNEQFF. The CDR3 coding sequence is TGTGCCAGCAGCCAAGATTTTGGGGCATTGTCCTACAATGAGCAGTTCTTC.

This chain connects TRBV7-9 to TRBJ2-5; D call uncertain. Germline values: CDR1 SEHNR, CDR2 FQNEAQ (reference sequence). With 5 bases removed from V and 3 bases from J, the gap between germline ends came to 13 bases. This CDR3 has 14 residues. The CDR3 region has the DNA TGTGCCAGCAGCCAACCTTCTCTTAAAGAGACCCAGTACTTC. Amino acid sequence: CASSQPSLKETQYF.

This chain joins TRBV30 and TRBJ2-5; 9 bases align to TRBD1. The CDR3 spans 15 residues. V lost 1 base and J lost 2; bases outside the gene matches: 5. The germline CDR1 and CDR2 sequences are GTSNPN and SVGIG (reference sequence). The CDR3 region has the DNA TGTGCCTGGAGTGACAGGGGGCGCGGGCAAGAGACCCAGTACTTC. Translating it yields CAWSDRGRGQETQYF.

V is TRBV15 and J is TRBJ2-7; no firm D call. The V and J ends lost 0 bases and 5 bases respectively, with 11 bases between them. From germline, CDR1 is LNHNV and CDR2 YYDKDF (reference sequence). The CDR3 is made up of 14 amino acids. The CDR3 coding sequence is TGTGCCACCAGCAGAGATAGATCCCTCGACGAGCAGTACTTC. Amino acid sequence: CATSRDRSLDEQYF.

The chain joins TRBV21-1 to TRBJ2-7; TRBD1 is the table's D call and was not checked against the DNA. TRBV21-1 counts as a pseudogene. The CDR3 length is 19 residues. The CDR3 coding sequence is TGTGCCAGCAGCAAAGAGTCTCACGAAGGGGGCCCGCCATACTACGAGCAGTACTTC. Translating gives CASSKESHEGGPPYYEQYF.

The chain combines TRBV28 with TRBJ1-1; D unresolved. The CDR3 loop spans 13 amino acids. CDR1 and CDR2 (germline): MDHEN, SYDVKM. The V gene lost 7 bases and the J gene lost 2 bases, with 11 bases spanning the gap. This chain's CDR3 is CASTPLINTEAFF. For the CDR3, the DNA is TGTGCCAGCACACCGCTAATTAACACTGAAGCTTTCTTT.